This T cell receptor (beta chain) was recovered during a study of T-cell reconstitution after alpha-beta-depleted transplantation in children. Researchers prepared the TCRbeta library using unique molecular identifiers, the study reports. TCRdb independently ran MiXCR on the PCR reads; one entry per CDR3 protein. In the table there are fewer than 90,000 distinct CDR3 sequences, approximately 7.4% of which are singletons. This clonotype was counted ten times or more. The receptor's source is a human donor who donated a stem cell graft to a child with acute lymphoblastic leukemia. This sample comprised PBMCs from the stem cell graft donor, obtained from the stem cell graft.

CDR3 protein: CSVEDPGGGQETQYF. CDR3 sequence (DNA): TGCAGCGTTGAAGACCCCGGGGGAGGACAAGAGACCCAGTACTTC. The genes are TRBV29-1 and TRBJ2-5; possibly TRBD2 for D (6 bases). Germline lookup yields CDR1 SQVTM and CDR2 ANQGSEA. The CDR3 is 15 amino acids. Trimming pared 0 bases from V and 2 bases from J, leaving 13 bases between.